This section outlines one TCR beta chain sequence together with its context. Its antigen is still unknown. This CDR3 comprises 13 residues. Germline CDR1 is SEHNR and CDR2 is FQNEAQ (reference sequence). V lost 0 bases, J lost 8 bases, and 10 bases lay in between. Indicated treatment: oral pan-JAK inhibitor, 5-10 mg twice daily. These data are taken from a study of CD8+ T cells in alopecia areata. Across the whole study: The drug, oral tofacitinib, was given to treated patients at 5 to 10 mg twice daily. General study points: There was only one nonresponder, so it was unclear how baseline CD8+ expansion relates to response. Normal skin's resident alphabeta T cells are sequenced alongside lesional scalp T cells.

The sequencing template was cDNA reverse transcribed from extracted RNA. Data came from immunoSEQ multiplex PCR; TCRdb stores just in-frame clones and leaves some out. The data hold over 150,000 clones, with less than 80% observed a single time. The sequence was obtained from a human donor with alopecia areata. The sequencing used CD4+ T cells sorted from blood, collected at week 24, from a patient treated with tofacitinib. This rearrangement joins TRBV7-9 to TRBJ1-1, with D hard to call. The CDR3 reads CASSLALTNEAFF. The CDR3 DNA follows: TGTGCCAGCAGCTTAGCCCTAACTAACGAAGCTTTCTTT.